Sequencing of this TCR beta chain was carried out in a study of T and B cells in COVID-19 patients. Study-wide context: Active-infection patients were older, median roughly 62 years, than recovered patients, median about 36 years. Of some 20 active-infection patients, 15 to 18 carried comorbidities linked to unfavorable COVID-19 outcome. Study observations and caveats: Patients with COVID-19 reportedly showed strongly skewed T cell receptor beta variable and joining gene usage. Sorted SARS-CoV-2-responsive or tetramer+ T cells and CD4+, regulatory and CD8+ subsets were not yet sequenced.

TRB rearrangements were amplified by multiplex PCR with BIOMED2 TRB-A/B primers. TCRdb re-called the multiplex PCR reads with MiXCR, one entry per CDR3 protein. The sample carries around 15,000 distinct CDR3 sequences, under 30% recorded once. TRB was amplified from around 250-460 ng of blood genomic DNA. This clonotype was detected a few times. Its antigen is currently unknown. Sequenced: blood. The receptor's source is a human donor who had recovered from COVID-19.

For the CDR3, the DNA is TGTGCCTGGACCCGACAGGCCCTGAACACTGAAGCTTTCTTT. It is translated as CAWTRQALNTEAFF. The chain carries TRBV30 and TRBJ1-1, with a weak D call TRBD1 (6 bases). From germline, CDR1 is GTSNPN and CDR2 SVGIG (reference sequence). The V gene lost 4 bases and the J gene lost 0 bases, with 12 bases spanning the gap. The CDR3 totals 14 residues.